This T cell receptor (beta chain) is drawn from a study of blood T cells in healthy people across ages. V was pared by 1 base and J by 7 bases, with 13 bases of the junction left unmatched. The CDR3 totals 17 residues. CDR1 is LGHNA, CDR2 YSLEER, per germline. Primers used in a second PCR of roughly 6 to 11 cycles were a sample-barcoded 5' primer and a J-beta primer mix. TCRdb used MiXCR to reprocess the 5' RACE reads, holding one entry per CDR3 protein. The table lists 600,000 to 1,000,000 distinct CDR3 sequences, 20% to 25% of them singletons, with roughly 3.8% in the top ten. This clonotype was counted a few times. These data also formed part of another study, on T cells of mothers and their children. That work contributes: A few healthy Caucasian mothers and their six children were the donors.

This clonotype originated in a boy younger than 18 in good health. The rearrangement joins TRBV4-3 to TRBJ2-7; TRBD2 matches 10 bases. Sequenced input: blood. The CDR3 here is CASSQGPLAGAKREQYF. The CDR3 coding sequence is TGCGCCAGCAGCCAAGGCCCTCTAGCGGGGGCCAAACGTGAGCAGTACTTC.